The next 7 T cell receptor beta chains were all read from a single sample in a study of blood T cells in healthy people across ages. PCR was performed a second time for roughly 7 to 12 cycles using a sample-barcoded 5' primer and a J-beta primer mix. TCRdb called the 5' RACE reads again in MiXCR, with one record for every CDR3 protein. The table shows a few hundred thousand distinct CDR3 sequences, with about 49% occurring only once. The specimen sequenced was blood. All receptors derive from a man aged 60 to 69 in good health.

The rearrangement links TRBV4-1 to TRBJ2-5; D possibly corresponds to TRBD2 (6 bases). This CDR3 has 14 residues. V lost 2 bases to trimming and J lost 5 bases, with 12 bases between them. The V gene's germline CDR1 is MGHRA and CDR2 YSYEKL. The DNA for the CDR3 is TGCGCCAGCAGCCAACCGGGGGTTGATGAGACCCAGTACTTC. This gives the protein CASSQPGVDETQYF.

In this sample, this clonotype turned up a few times. V gene TRBV7-8 combines with J gene TRBJ1-2; TRBD1 matches at 8 bases. Germline V gives CDR1 SGHVS, CDR2 FQNEAQ. V lost 5 bases, J lost 3 bases, and 5 bases stayed unmatched. The CDR3 length is 14 residues. This chain's CDR3 is CASSRDRGDYGYTF. DNA for the CDR3: TGTGCCAGCAGCCGCGACAGGGGAGACTATGGCTACACCTTC.

The CDR3 coding sequence is TGCGCCAGCAGCCAAGTGGGGGGTGTTCAGTACTTC. Amino acid sequence: CASSQVGGVQYF. The chain uses TRBV4-3 and TRBJ2-4; the D gene is possibly TRBD2 (6 bases). The germline CDR1 and CDR2 sequences are LGHNA and YSLEER. The CDR3 has 12 residues. V dropped 1 base and J dropped 11 bases, with 9 bases sitting between them.

The V call is TRBV5-1, the J call TRBJ1-4; no definite D call. Trimming took 3 bases from V and 6 from J, leaving 12 bases between them. Germline V gene lookup returns CDR1 SGHRS and CDR2 YFSETQ. The CDR3 extends over 14 amino acids. The CDR3 reads CASSSGVRYEKLFF. The CDR3 nucleotides read TGCGCCAGCAGCTCCGGGGTGCGATATGAAAAACTGTTTTTT.

This clonotype was counted only a few times. This chain connects TRBV29-1 to TRBJ1-2; 8 bases fit TRBD1. This CDR3 has 13 amino acids. V shed 6 bases, J shed 5 bases, and the junction held 8 bases outside the gene matches. From germline, CDR1 is SQVTM and CDR2 ANQGSEA. CDR3 region: CSVPGQGPYGYTF. CDR3 DNA sequence: TGCAGCGTCCCCGGACAGGGACCGTATGGCTACACCTTC.

V and J are TRBV27 and TRBJ1-1, with D unresolved. The CDR3 consists of 13 residues. The ends were cut back, 9 bases at V and 5 bases at J, with 16 bases in the middle. The germline V gene encodes CDR1 MNHEY and CDR2 SMNVEV (reference sequence). This CDR3 is CASRNPRMTEAFF. The CDR3 coding sequence is TGTGCCAGTCGAAACCCCCGGATGACTGAAGCTTTCTTT.

The rearrangement joins TRBV7-2 to TRBJ1-2, with 7 nucleotides matching TRBD1. Germline-derived CDR1 and CDR2 are SGHTA and FQGNSA. With 2 bases clipped from V and 5 bases from J, the junction kept 5 bases outside the gene matches. This CDR3 has 14 amino acids. This chain's CDR3 is CASSLSTGRYGYTF. The CDR3 coding sequence is TGTGCCAGCAGCTTATCGACAGGGCGGTATGGCTACACCTTC.